The 21 T cell receptor beta chains presented below share a single source sample, sequenced in a study of T cells in Graves' hyperthyroidism and ophthalmopathy. Amplified TCR beta CDR3 regions came from RNA transcripts. First-round RT-PCR with HTBI primers amplified the TCR CDR3 region. A single record per CDR3 protein comes from TCRdb applying MiXCR to the multiplex PCR reads. The sample includes 460,000 or so distinct CDR3 sequences, around 14% of them seen just once. Sequenced material: blood. These receptors were collected from a woman aged 18 to 35 with Graves' hyperthyroidism.

J is TRBJ2-3 and V is TRBV4-2; the D gene is possibly TRBD1 (6 bases). The CDR3 consists of 18 residues. From germline, CDR1 is LGHNA and CDR2 YNFKEQ. Trimming removed 2 bases from V and 5 bases from J, with 23 bases in between. CDR3 residues: CASSQSADREGTGDTQYF. DNA of the CDR3: TGTGCCAGCAGCCAATCGGCGGACAGAGAAGGTACGGGAGATACGCAGTATTTT.

This clonotype was recorded at least ten times. CDR3 amino acids: CASSLVQVNGYTF. The CDR3 DNA is TGTGCCAGCAGTTTAGTGCAGGTTAATGGCTACACCTTC. The rearrangement joins TRBV12-3 or TRBV12-4 to TRBJ1-2; D is undetermined. CDR3 length equals 13 residues. V lost 1 base to trimming and J lost 6 bases, with 9 bases between them.

This clonotype showed up just a few times. This rearrangement joins TRBV27 to TRBJ2-7; perhaps D is TRBD1 or TRBD2 (6 bases each). Trimming removed 6 bases from V and 2 bases from J, with 20 bases in between. The germline V gene encodes CDR1 MNHEY and CDR2 SMNVEV (reference sequence). The CDR3 has 16 residues. The CDR3 DNA follows: TGTGCCAGCAGCCGGGGTAGAGGGGGGACACCCTACGAGCAGTACTTC. Protein: CASSRGRGGTPYEQYF.

This clonotype was found many times. The chain carries TRBV6-1 and TRBJ2-1, with TRBD1 identical over 9 bases. The V segment lost 10 bases and the J segment 7 bases; nucleotides outside the gene matches: 14. This CDR3 region has 15 residues. CDR1 MNHNS and CDR2 SASEGT come from the germline V gene. The CDR3 DNA reads as TGTGCCATCAGAGCGGGACAGGGTGTTGGTAATGAGCAGTTCTTC. This codes for CAIRAGQGVGNEQFF.

This clonotype was seen at least ten times. This chain uses TRBV20-1 with TRBJ2-2; D unclear. V lost 0 bases and J 4 bases, leaving 6 bases between the germline ends. Germline CDR1 DFQATT, CDR2 SNEGSKA (reference sequence). The CDR3 consists of 13 residues. In DNA, the CDR3 is TGCAGTGCTAGAGATCCAAGCACCGGGGAGCTGTTTTTT. This encodes CSARDPSTGELFF.

This clonotype has more than one count but fewer than ten. The chain joins TRBV6-2 or TRBV6-3 to TRBJ2-5; TRBD1 is a possible D gene (5 bases). The CDR3 runs to 15 residues. V lost 4 bases to trimming and J lost 5 bases, with 17 bases between them. Germline V gene data show CDR1 as MNHEY and CDR2 as SVGEGT. DNA of the CDR3: TGTGCCAGCAGTTGGAACAGGTTTACAGAGGAGACCCAGTACTTC. Translating it yields CASSWNRFTEETQYF.

This clonotype was observed many times. The J gene is TRBJ2-6, the V gene TRBV7-6; D is possibly TRBD1 or TRBD2 (5 bases each). V was cut by 5 bases and J by 0 bases, with 14 bases left in between. The germline V gene encodes CDR1 SGHVS and CDR2 FNYEAQ. This CDR3 is built from 17 residues. The CDR3 nucleotides are TGTGCCAGCAGCACCCCTACTGGGGGCTCTGGGGCCAACGTCCTGACTTTC. Residues: CASSTPTGGSGANVLTF.

This clonotype was counted many times. This rearrangement joins TRBV11-2 to TRBJ2-3, with TRBD2 matching 9 bases. The CDR3 contains 18 residues. In germline, CDR1 is SGHAT, CDR2 FQNNGV. The trim removed 1 base at V and 4 bases at J, leaving 12 bases unmatched. DNA for the CDR3: TGTGCCAGCAGCTTAGGTAGATTAGCGGGAGTGCGGGCAGATACGCAGTATTTT. It yields the protein CASSLGRLAGVRADTQYF.

This clonotype was seen repeatedly, ten times or more. The chain combines TRBV12-3 or TRBV12-4 with TRBJ2-3, with 11 bases aligning to TRBD2. The trim removed 6 bases at V and 3 bases at J, leaving 5 bases unmatched. The CDR3 runs to 15 residues. The DNA of the CDR3 is TGTGCCAGCAGCGAACTAGCGGGAGTGACAGATACGCAGTATTTT. Encoded protein: CASSELAGVTDTQYF.

This clonotype was observed at least ten times. V is TRBV7-3 and J is TRBJ1-2; D may be TRBD1 (5 bases). V lost 1 base, J lost 3 bases, and 18 bases lay in between. Germline values: CDR1 SGHTA, CDR2 FQGTGA. This CDR3 spans 17 amino acids. The CDR3 DNA reads TGTGCCAGCAGCTTAAACGGTAGAGCCGGGACGGACTATGGCTACACCTTC. It encodes CASSLNGRAGTDYGYTF.

This clonotype was counted at least ten times. This chain connects TRBV6-6 to TRBJ2-1; 7 bases align to TRBD1. Per the germline V gene, CDR1 is MNHNY and CDR2 is SVGAGI (reference sequence). The CDR3 totals 16 residues. V gave up 2 bases and J gave up 7 bases; unmatched junction bases: 11. CDR3 sequence (DNA): TGTGCCAGCAGTTACCCACGGGACCAGGGGGTGAATGAGCAGTTCTTC. Its translation is CASSYPRDQGVNEQFF.

V usage is TRBV20-1 and J usage is TRBJ2-5; 12 bases agree with TRBD2. The V gene's germline CDR1 is DFQATT and CDR2 SNEGSKA (reference sequence). The CDR3 contains 16 residues. V shed 1 base and J 4 bases; nucleotides not matched to a gene: 7. The chain's CDR3 is CSARASGRARGETQYF. CDR3 in DNA: TGCAGTGCTAGAGCTAGCGGGAGGGCCCGGGGAGAGACCCAGTACTTC.

The chain uses TRBV19 and TRBJ2-1, with 11 bases fitting TRBD2. Germline CDR1 reads LNHDA; CDR2 reads SQIVND (reference sequence). The CDR3 consists of 20 residues. V gave up 5 bases and J gave up 0 bases; unmatched junction bases: 15. For the CDR3, the DNA is TGTGCCAGTAGTTTCTTAGCGGGAGGGCGCCCCTCAAGCTCCTACAATGAGCAGTTCTTC. This sequence encodes CASSFLAGGRPSSSYNEQFF.

V usage is TRBV4-1 and J usage is TRBJ2-5; D is unclear. The CDR3 has 14 amino acids. Germline CDR1 and CDR2: MGHRA and YSYEKL. The ends were cut back, 1 base at V and 6 bases at J, with 12 bases in the middle. As DNA, the CDR3 is TGCGCCAGCAGCCAAGTTCAGCTGACGCAGACCCAGTACTTC. As protein: CASSQVQLTQTQYF.

This clonotype was counted between two and nine times. The genes are TRBV18 and TRBJ1-5, with 7 bases matching TRBD1. Germline assignment: CDR1 KGHSH and CDR2 LQKENI. This CDR3 comprises 19 residues. With 3 bases clipped from V and 0 bases from J, the junction kept 14 bases outside the gene matches. In DNA form, the CDR3 reads TGTGCCAGCTCACCCACCCCCTGGGGACAGAGTTCTAGCAATCAGCCCCAGCATTTT. Translation: CASSPTPWGQSSSNQPQHF.

V usage is TRBV6-1 and J usage is TRBJ2-1, with D uncertain. Germline CDR1 is MNHNS and CDR2 is SASEGT. There are 15 residues in the CDR3. V was cut by 6 bases and J by 0 bases, with 12 bases left in between. In nucleotides, the CDR3 is TGTGCCAGCAGACACGGACCTTTCTCCTACAATGAGCAGTTCTTC. Protein sequence: CASRHGPFSYNEQFF.

This clonotype was counted ten times or more. This chain links TRBV20-1 with TRBJ2-5; 8 bases fit TRBD2. The CDR3 length is 15 residues. J gave up 5 bases and V 7 bases, and 15 bases lay outside the gene matches. The V gene's germline CDR1 is DFQATT and CDR2 SNEGSKA (reference sequence). CDR3 nucleotides: TGCAGTGGGAAGGGACGGCGGGAGGTCGGTGAGACCCAGTACTTC. Translated, it gives CSGKGRREVGETQYF.

This clonotype occurred many times. The rearrangement uses TRBV4-1 and TRBJ2-7, with D tentatively TRBD1 (5 bases). The CDR3 runs 15 residues. V gave up 3 bases and J gave up 6 bases, with 18 bases separating them. The germline CDR1 and CDR2 sequences are MGHRA and YSYEKL. The CDR3 is CASSQAWGEVREQYF. The CDR3 nucleotides are TGCGCCAGCAGCCAGGCCTGGGGCGAGGTTCGCGAGCAGTACTTC.

This clonotype was observed at least ten times. V and J are TRBV2 and TRBJ1-1, with TRBD1 matching over 8 bases. V was pared by 2 bases and J by 4 bases, with 9 bases of the junction left unmatched. Germline V gene sequence: CDR1 SNHLY, CDR2 FYNNEI. This CDR3 has 16 amino acids. The CDR3 sequence: CASSEPAGGWGTEAFF. CDR3 nucleotide sequence: TGTGCCAGCAGTGAACCGGCAGGGGGCTGGGGCACTGAAGCTTTCTTT.

At least ten counts were recorded for this clonotype. The rearrangement joins TRBV27 to TRBJ2-5, with D uncertain. The CDR3 contains 12 residues. With 2 bases removed from V and 5 bases from J, the gap between germline ends came to 6 bases. Germline V lookup: CDR1 MNHEY, CDR2 SMNVEV (reference sequence). The CDR3 DNA sequence: TGTGCCAGCAGTTTACGGCTCGAGACCCAGTACTTC. This sequence encodes CASSLRLETQYF.

This clonotype was observed at least ten times. A read error may account for a junction end that differs from germline. The chain's CDR3 is CASSPEDPYTEQFF. In DNA form, the CDR3 reads TGTGCCAGCAGCCCTGAAGACCCGTACACTGAGCAGTTCTTC. This chain connects TRBV11-3 to TRBJ2-1; D is unresolved. The germline CDR1 and CDR2 sequences are SGHNT and YENEEA. This CDR3 spans 14 amino acids.